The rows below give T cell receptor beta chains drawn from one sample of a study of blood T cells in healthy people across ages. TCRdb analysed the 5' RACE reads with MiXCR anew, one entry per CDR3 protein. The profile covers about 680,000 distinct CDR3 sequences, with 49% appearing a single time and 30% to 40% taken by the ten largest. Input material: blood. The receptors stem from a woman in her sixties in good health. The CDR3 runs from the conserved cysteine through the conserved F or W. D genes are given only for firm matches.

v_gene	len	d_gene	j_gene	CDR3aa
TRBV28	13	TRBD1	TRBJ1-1	CASSLDRGVGAFF
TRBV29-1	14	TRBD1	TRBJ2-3	CSVIDRGRTDTQYF
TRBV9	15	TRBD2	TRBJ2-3	CASSGPSGRTDTQYF
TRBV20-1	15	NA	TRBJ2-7	CSARDRVLANYEQYF
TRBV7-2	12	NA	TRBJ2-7	CASSITANEQYF
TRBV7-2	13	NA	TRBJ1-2	CASSPQTDYGYTF
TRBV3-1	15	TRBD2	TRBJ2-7	CASSSISGGAYEQYF
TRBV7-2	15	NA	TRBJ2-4	CASSLSRPERYIQYF
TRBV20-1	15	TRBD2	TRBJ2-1	CSARDEGLAENEQFF
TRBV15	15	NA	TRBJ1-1	CATSSNTQGRTEAFF
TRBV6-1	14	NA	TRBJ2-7	CASSDVRSSYEQYF
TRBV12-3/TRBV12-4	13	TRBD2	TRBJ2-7	CASRVAGGVEQYF
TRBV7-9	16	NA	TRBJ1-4	CASSLAPAGALGKLFF
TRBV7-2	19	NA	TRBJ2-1	CASSRGGPLRDWTYNEQFF
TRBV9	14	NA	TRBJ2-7	CASSGEKGSYEQYF
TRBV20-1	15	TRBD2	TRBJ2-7	CSARLAGGPGVEQYF
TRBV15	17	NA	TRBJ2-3	CATSRDRLATRTDTQYF
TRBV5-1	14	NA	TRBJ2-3	CASSLDRNTDTQYF
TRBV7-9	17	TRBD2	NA	CASSTAPTSGFYNEQYF
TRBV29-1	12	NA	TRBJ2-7	CSARRGFEEQYF
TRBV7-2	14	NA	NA	CASSPQYSYNEQYF
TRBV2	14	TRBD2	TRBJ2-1	CASRTSGYYNEQFF
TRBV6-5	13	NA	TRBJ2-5	CASTKSGVETQYF
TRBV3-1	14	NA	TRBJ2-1	CASSRTSLYNEQFF
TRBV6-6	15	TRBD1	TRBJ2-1	CASSLSGTAYNEQFF
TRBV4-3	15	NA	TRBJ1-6	CASSQEQLADSPLHF
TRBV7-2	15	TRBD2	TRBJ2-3	CASSNSGTTIDTQYF
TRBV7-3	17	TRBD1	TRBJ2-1	CASSLRTGSIINGEQFF
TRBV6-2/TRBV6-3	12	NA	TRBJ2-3	CAGRRGTDTQYF
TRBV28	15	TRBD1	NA	CASSEQGATAYEQYF
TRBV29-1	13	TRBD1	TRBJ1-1	CSVAGQGTPEAFF
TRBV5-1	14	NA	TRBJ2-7	CASSVQEGTYEQYF
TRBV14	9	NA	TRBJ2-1	CASWNERFF
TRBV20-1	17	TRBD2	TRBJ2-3	CSARDKSASGSLDTQYF
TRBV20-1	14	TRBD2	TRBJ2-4	CSARRGGRNDIQYF
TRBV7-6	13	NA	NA	CVSSLAEGNIQYF
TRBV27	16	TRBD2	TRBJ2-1	CASSLQTSGRYNEQFF
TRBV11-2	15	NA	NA	CASSFGSSSYNEQYF
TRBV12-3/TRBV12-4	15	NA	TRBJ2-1	CASSPRGRSYNEQFF
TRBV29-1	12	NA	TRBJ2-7	CSVVGRSPEQYF
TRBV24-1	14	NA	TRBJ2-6	CATSGISGANVLTF